Below, 5 T cell receptor beta chains from the same sample are listed, as sequenced in a study of T cells in Graves' hyperthyroidism and ophthalmopathy. TCR beta CDR3 region amplification was performed from RNA transcripts. HTBI primers were used for first-round RT-PCR of the TCR CDR3. TCRdb re-analysed the multiplex PCR reads in MiXCR, keeping a single row per CDR3 protein. The top ten hold around 3.6% of the sample, which has approximately 380,000 distinct CDR3 sequences, 15% to 20% seen once. The sequenced sample consisted of blood. Every receptor here comes from a woman in her late teens or twenties with Graves' hyperthyroidism.

This clonotype was recorded at least ten times. V usage is TRBV6-2 or TRBV6-3 and J usage is TRBJ1-5, with TRBD1 as a possible D gene (5 bases). V lost 2 bases to trimming and J lost 4 bases, with 9 bases between them. The CDR3 consists of 14 residues. Germline loops: CDR1 MNHEY, CDR2 SVGEGT. The CDR3 DNA reads TGTGCCAGCAGTTACGGCCAGGGTAATCAGCCCCAGCATTTT. Protein sequence: CASSYGQGNQPQHF.

In this sample, this clonotype turned up many times. This chain connects TRBV6-2 or TRBV6-3 to TRBJ2-7; TRBD1 aligns across 7 bases. CDR3 length equals 20 residues. J was trimmed by 0 bases and V by 0 bases; bases with no gene match: 17. Germline values: CDR1 MNHEY, CDR2 SVGEGT. CDR3 DNA: TGTGCCAGCAGTTACTCTATCACCCCAACCCCGGGACAGCGCTCCTACGAGCAGTACTTC. Translated: CASSYSITPTPGQRSYEQYF.

The chain combines TRBV30 with TRBJ2-2; D gene uncertain. The V end lost 0 bases, the J end lost 9 bases, and 8 bases lay between the germline ends. This CDR3 contains 12 residues. CDR1 is GTSNPN, CDR2 SVGIG, per germline (reference sequence). The CDR3 region is CAWSVNGRELFF. The CDR3 DNA reads as TGTGCCTGGAGTGTAAATGGGCGGGAGCTGTTTTTT.

The J gene is TRBJ1-6, the V gene TRBV7-8; D uncertain. Germline V CDR1 and CDR2: SGHVS, FQNEAQ. Trimming left V 0 bases short and J 7 bases short, with 10 bases between. The CDR3 runs 15 residues. Written as DNA, the CDR3 is TGTGCCAGCAGCTTAGCCGGACTCTCCAATTCACCCCTCCACTTT. Encoded protein: CASSLAGLSNSPLHF.

V is TRBV30 and J is TRBJ1-3; TRBD1 might be the D (5 bases). The germline V gene encodes CDR1 GTSNPN and CDR2 SVGIG (reference sequence). CDR3 length: 15 amino acids. Between the trimmed V and J ends, which lost 0 bases and 3 bases, there was a span of 12 bases. CDR3 region: CAWSVGRVFGNTIYF. CDR3 DNA: TGTGCCTGGAGTGTAGGCAGGGTATTTGGAAACACCATATATTTT.